The T cell receptor beta chain under discussion was sequenced for a study of metastatic and nonmetastatic thyroid tumors. Study-level information: Across blood and tumor or nodule tissue, repertoires from malignant and benign thyroid patients were compared with one another. Study-level results: Significantly greater TCR beta diversity was reportedly found in malignant thyroid tumors than in benign nodules (in blood and tumor).

Germline V lookup: CDR1 SGHRS, CDR2 YFSETQ. CDR3 length equals 15 residues. V was shortened by 2 bases and J by 0 bases, with 11 bases between the two germline ends. In the study's own analysis: Using the CDR3 differences seen across clinicopathological groups, the authors built a distant-metastasis classifier for papillary thyroid cancer, which was meant to discriminate distant-metastatic patients. TCRdb redid the clone calls on the PCR reads using MiXCR. V and J calls and clone size were set by TCRdb, not the authors. The sample consists of around 15,000 clones, about 22% of them appearing once. Among the patients, none had received any treatment before thyroid surgery. This clone has a handful of counts. Its antigen is unknown.

Sequencing input: adjacent normal tissue. This chain uses TRBV5-1 with TRBJ1-1, with a possible D match to TRBD1 (5 bases). This TCR was sampled from a female donor with papillary thyroid cancer or a benign thyroid nodule (not recorded which). Some clones in this sample may be carry-over from other donors' samples. The CDR3 loop reads CASSFQGYMNTEAFF. CDR3 sequence (DNA): TGCGCCAGCAGCTTTCAGGGATACATGAACACTGAAGCTTTCTTT.